The entry below describes one T cell receptor (beta chain). Its antigen is as yet unknown. The V end lost 3 bases, the J end lost 2 bases, and 17 bases lay between the germline ends. The CDR3 runs 16 residues. Germline-derived CDR1 and CDR2 are MDHEN and SYDVKM. Sequenced by immunoSEQ multiplex PCR; TCRdb stores in-frame clones only, minus some. The sample has 100,000 to 120,000 clones, 68% seen once; the top ten hold around 24%. This sample stems from a study of shared clonotypes between healthy human individuals. Study information: Every donor yielded three CD4 naive, three CD4 memory, two CD8 naive and one CD8 memory plate. The study, taken as a whole, reports: Sampling used blood alone; tissue repertoires probably differ.

The chain joins TRBV28 to TRBJ2-7; the D is unclear. What was sequenced was memory CD8+ T cells sorted from blood. Subset defined: CD45RO+ cells pooled with CCR7-negative TemRA cells. The sequence derives from a woman aged 30 to 39 in good health. The CDR3 nucleotides are TGTGCCAGCAGTTTGACCCGGGCTACTGGGACCTACGAGCAGTACTTC. Amino acid sequence: CASSLTRATGTYEQYF.